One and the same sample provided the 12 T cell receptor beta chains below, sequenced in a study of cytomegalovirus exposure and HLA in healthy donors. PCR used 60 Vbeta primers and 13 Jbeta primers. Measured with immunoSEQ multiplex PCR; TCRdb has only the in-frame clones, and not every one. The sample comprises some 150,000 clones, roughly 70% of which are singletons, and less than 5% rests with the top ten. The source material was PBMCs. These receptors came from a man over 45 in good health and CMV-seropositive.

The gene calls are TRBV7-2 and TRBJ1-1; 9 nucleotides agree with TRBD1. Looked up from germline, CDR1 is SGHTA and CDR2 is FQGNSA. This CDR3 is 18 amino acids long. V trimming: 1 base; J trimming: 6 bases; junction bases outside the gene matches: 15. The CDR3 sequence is CASSLVPGTGGAGAEAFF. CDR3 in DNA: TGTGCCAGCAGCTTAGTGCCGGGCACAGGGGGCGCGGGCGCTGAAGCTTTCTTT.

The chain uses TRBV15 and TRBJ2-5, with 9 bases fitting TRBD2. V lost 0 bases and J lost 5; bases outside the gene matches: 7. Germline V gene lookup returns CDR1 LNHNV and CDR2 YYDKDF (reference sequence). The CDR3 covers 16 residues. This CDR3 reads CATSRDRRGGGETQYF. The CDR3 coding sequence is TGTGCCACCAGCAGAGATCGGCGGGGGGGCGGTGAGACCCAGTACTTC.

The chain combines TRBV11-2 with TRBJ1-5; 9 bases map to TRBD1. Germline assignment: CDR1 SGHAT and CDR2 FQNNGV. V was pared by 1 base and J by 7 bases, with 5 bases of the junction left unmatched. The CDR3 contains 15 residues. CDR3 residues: CASSLAGTGRQPQHF. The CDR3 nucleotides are TGTGCCAGCAGCTTAGCCGGGACAGGGAGACAGCCCCAGCATTTT.

The CDR3 DNA reads as TGTGCCACCAGCAGAGTCCTCGGGAATGAGCAGTTCTTC. Translating gives CATSRVLGNEQFF. J is TRBJ2-1 and V is TRBV15; the D is unclear. With 1 base removed from V and 7 bases from J, the gap between germline ends came to 8 bases. This CDR3 comprises 13 residues. Germline values: CDR1 LNHNV, CDR2 YYDKDF (reference sequence).

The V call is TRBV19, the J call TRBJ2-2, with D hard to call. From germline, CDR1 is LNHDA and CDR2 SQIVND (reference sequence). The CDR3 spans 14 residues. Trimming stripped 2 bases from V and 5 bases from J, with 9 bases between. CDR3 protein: CASSITPLTGELFF. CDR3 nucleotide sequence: TGTGCCAGTAGTATAACTCCCCTTACCGGGGAGCTGTTTTTT.

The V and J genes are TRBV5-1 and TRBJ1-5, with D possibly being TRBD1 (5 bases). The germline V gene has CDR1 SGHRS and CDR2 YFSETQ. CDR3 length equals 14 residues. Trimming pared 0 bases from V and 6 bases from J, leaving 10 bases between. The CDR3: CASSLEGVGQPQHF. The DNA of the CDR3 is TGCGCCAGCAGCTTGGAAGGGGTTGGTCAGCCCCAGCATTTT.

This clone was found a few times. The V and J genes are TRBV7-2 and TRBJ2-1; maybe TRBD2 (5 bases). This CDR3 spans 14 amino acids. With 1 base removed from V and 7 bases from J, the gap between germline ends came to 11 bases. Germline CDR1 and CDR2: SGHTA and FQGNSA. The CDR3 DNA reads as TGTGCCAGCAGCTTAGTACGGGGTACTAATGAGCAGTTCTTC. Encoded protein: CASSLVRGTNEQFF.

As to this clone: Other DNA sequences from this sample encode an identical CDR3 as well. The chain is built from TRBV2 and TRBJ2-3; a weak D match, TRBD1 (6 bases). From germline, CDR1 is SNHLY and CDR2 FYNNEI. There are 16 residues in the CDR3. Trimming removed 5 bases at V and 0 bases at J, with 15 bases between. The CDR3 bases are TGTGCCAGCAGTCGCCCTGGACAGCTCAGCACAGATACGCAGTATTTT. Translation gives CASSRPGQLSTDTQYF.

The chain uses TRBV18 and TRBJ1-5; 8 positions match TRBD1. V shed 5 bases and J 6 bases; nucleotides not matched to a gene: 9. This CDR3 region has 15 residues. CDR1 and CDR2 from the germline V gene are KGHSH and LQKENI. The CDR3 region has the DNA TGTGCCAGCTCATCGCTCGGACAGGGCGGTCAGCCCCAGCATTTT. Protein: CASSSLGQGGQPQHF. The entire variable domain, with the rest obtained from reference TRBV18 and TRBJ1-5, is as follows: NAGVMQNPRHLVRRRGQEARLRCSPMKGHSHVYWYRQLPEEGLKFMVYLQKENIIDESGMPKERFSAEFPKEGPSILRIQQVVRGDSAAYFCASSSLGQGGQPQHFGDGTRLSIL.

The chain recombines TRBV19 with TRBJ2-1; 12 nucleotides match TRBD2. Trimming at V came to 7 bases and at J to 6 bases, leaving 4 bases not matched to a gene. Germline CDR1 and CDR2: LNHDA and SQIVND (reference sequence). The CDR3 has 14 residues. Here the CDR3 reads CASTTSGGINEQFF. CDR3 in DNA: TGTGCCAGTACTACTAGCGGGGGGATCAATGAGCAGTTCTTC.

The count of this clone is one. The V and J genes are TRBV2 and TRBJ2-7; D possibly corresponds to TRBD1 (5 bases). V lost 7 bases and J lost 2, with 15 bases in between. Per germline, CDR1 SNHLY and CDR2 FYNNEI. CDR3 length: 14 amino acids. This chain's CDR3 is CASMGRIGTYEQYF. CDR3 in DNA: TGTGCCAGCATGGGGCGCATAGGTACCTACGAGCAGTACTTC.

In DNA form, the CDR3 reads TGTGCCAGCAGTACACCAGACAGGGGGCGTCAGCCCCAGCATTTT. Protein: CASSTPDRGRQPQHF. V gene TRBV6-1 combines with J gene TRBJ1-5, with TRBD1 identical over 10 bases. Germline values: CDR1 MNHNS, CDR2 SASEGT. The CDR3 is 15 residues long. Trimming removed 5 bases from V and 6 bases from J; junction bases left unmatched: 7.